This TCR beta chain is from a study of blood T cell repertoires in COVID-19. V lost 0 bases and J lost 5, with 8 bases in between. Germline V gives CDR1 SGHDT, CDR2 YYEEEE. There are 14 residues in the CDR3. TCRdb's table, derived via immunoSEQ multiplex PCR, lists solely in-frame clones and lacks some. Of 75,000 to 100,000 clones in the sample, around 85% were seen once. Specimen: peripheral blood. The chain combines TRBV5-6 with TRBJ1-4, with D hard to call. The origin of this receptor is a man aged 60 to 69 with acute or convalescent COVID-19. The CDR3 DNA reads as TGTGCCAGCAGCTTGGGCAGGCTGAATGAAAAACTGTTTTTT. Translated, it gives CASSLGRLNEKLFF.